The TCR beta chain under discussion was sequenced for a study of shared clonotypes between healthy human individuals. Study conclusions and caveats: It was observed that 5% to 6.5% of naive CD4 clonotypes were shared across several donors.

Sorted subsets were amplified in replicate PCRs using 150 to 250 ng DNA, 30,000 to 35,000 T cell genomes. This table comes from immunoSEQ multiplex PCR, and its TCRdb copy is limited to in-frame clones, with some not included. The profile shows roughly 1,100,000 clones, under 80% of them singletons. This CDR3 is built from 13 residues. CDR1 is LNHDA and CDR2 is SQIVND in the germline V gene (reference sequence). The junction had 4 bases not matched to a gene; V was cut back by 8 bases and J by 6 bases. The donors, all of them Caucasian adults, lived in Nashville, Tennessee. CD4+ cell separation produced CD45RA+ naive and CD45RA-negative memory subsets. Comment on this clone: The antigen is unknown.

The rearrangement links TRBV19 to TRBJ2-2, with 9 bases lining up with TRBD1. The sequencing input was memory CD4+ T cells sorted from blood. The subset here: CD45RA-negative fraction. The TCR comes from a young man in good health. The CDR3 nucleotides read TGTGCCAGTGGACAGGGGATCCCCGGGGAGCTGTTTTTT. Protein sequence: CASGQGIPGELFF.